This is a list of T cell receptor beta chains from one sample in a study of blood T cell repertoires in COVID-19. Sequencing was performed with immunoSEQ multiplex PCR; in TCRdb, only in-frame clones are kept and a portion is missing. The sample includes 350,000 to 450,000 clones, more than 70% of them seen just once. Material for sequencing was peripheral blood. Source of these receptors: a man aged 35 to 55 with acute or convalescent COVID-19. CDR3s include the opening cysteine and the closing phenylalanine or tryptophan. The D gene is left open where the match is weak. Part of the rows lack a size; the others show once, few, many or a class for expanded clones.

TRBD2	-	TRBV2	CASSALAGGPGELFF
-	-	TRBV9	CASSSPPGYGYTF
-	-	TRBV27	CASSQTNTGELFF
-	-	TRBV18	CASSPLSSTNEKLFF
-	-	TRBV2	CASNQGLDYEQYF
TRBD2	-	TRBV5-1	CASSLWTRYRTQYF
TRBD1	-	TRBV6-5	CASSQGQGSYEQYF
TRBD1	-	TRBV29-1	CSVRTGESYEQYF
-	-	TRBV3-1/TRBV3-2	CASSLPFGVGAYTEAFF
-	once	TRBV9	CASSPLAEGAFYEQYF
-	-	TRBV10-1	CASSVSKTYEQYF
TRBD1	-	TRBV27	CASSLTNRGRSYGYTF
-	-	TRBV19	CASSIDTGWSDTQYF
-	-	TRBV7-9	CASSLPTGSSYNSPLHF
-	-	TRBV6-2/TRBV6-3	CASSYGGGNQPQHF
-	-	TRBV28	CASTTPQDLEQYF
TRBD1	once	TRBV13	CASRNRQGGHSEQYF
TRBD2	-	TRBV10-3	CAISEASGTDEQYF
TRBD1	-	TRBV5-1	CASSLGRGNEQYF
-	-	TRBV28	CASSGNRENTEAFF
TRBD1	-	TRBV5-7	CASSAGQESYEQYF
-	-	TRBV6-6	CASSPLSLYNEQFF
TRBD1	-	TRBV9	CASSAFRGPIYNSPLHF
-	-	TRBV7-9	CASSVQEGSRDTIYF
-	few	TRBV4-1	CASSHTEIPPANYGYTF
-	-	TRBV11-2	CASSLGIGGSNEKLFF
-	-	TRBV19	CASRTDSNYGYTF
-	-	TRBV6-5	CASSERERVYEQYF
-	-	TRBV5-1	CASSLYSSYNEQFF
TRBD2	-	TRBV4-2	CASSQTSGQETQYF
-	-	TRBV7-9	CASSLAAGTQYF
-	-	TRBV14	CASSLRGGKNTEAFF
-	-	TRBV5-1	CASSLGGRDSPLHF
TRBD1	-	TRBV6-2/TRBV6-3	CASRPRTGVLQQNQPQHF
-	once	TRBV6-2/TRBV6-3	CASSYSKYGTTPTYGYTF
TRBD1	-	TRBV5-8	CASRNRGQNYEQYF